The TCR beta chain described here comes from a study of identifying expanded T cells in peripheral blood. General observations from the study: Across healthy donors, higher total template counts meant significantly greater roughly 2-week count variance. Differentially abundant clones: 1 to 1.5 between replicates, about 15 at around 2 weeks, 18 to 20 at four.

TCRdb keeps only in-frame clones here, not all; method: immunoSEQ multiplex PCR. The table lists tens of thousands of clones, around 90% of them singletons. This CDR3 is 14 amino acids long. V shed 10 bases and J 2 bases; nucleotides not matched to a gene: 11. Looked up from germline, CDR1 is SGHRS and CDR2 is YFSETQ. No infections or other immune events were documented during collection. Comment on this clone: What it binds is unknown.

This chain connects TRBV5-1 to TRBJ2-7; 8 bases are a match to TRBD2. This TCR came from a person between 18 and 75 years old in good health. The sequencing input was blood. The DNA of the CDR3 is TGCGCCTGCCAGTTCGCGGGAGGCCCCTACGAGCAGTACTTC. Its protein product is CACQFAGGPYEQYF.